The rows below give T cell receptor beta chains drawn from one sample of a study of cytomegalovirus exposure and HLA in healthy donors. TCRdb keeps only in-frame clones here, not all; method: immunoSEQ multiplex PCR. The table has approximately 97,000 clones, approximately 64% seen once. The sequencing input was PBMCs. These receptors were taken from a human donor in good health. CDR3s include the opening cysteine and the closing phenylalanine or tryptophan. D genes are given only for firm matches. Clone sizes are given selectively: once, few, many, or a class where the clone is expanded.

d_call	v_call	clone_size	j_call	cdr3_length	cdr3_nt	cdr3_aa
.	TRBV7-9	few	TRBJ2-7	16	TGTGCCAGCAGCTCAACCCATGGACAACGACCCTACGAGCAGTACTTC	CASSSTHGQRPYEQYF
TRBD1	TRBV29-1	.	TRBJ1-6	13	TGCAGCGTGAGGACAGGGGATAATTCACCCCTCCACTTT	CSVRTGDNSPLHF
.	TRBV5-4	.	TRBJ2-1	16	TGTGCCAGCTTTCCAAGCGGCCAGTCGGGCCAGAATGAGCAGTTCTTC	CASFPSGQSGQNEQFF
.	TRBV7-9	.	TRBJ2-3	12	TGTGCCAGCAGCCGGACAAAAGATACGCAGTATTTT	CASSRTKDTQYF
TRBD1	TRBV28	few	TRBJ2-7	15	TGTGCCAGCAGCCAAGGGACAGGGGGATCCTACGAGCAGTACTTC	CASSQGTGGSYEQYF
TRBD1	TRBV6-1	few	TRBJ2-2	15	TGTGCCAGCAGTGAAGAACAGGGGGCGCCCGGGGAGCTGTTTTTT	CASSEEQGAPGELFF
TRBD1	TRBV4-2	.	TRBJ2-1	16	TGTGCCAGCAGCCAGGGGGGGACAGGGGCATACAATGAGCAGTTCTTC	CASSQGGTGAYNEQFF
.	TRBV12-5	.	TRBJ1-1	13	TGTGCTAGTGGAGAGAATCCTAACTTCGGTGCTTTCTTT	CASGENPNFGAFF
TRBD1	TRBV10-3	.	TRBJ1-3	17	TGTGCCATCAGTTCATCCGGGACAGGGGTAGCTGGAAACACCATATATTTT	CAISSSGTGVAGNTIYF
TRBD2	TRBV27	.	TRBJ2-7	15	TGTGCCAGCAGTCCCCGGACTAGCGGGATCGGCGAGCAGTACTTC	CASSPRTSGIGEQYF
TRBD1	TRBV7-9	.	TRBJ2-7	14	TGTGCCAGCAGGCGGGACAGGGCGAAGGACGAGCAGTACTTC	CASRRDRAKDEQYF
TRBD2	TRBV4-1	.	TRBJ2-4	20	TGCGCCAGCAGCCAAGGTCGGACTAGCGGGAGGGGGTTAGCCAAAAACATTCAGTACTTC	CASSQGRTSGRGLAKNIQYF
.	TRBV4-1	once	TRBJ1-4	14	TGCGCCAGCAGCCAGGGAGGCACTAATGAAAAACTGTTTTTT	CASSQGGTNEKLFF
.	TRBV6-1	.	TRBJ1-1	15	TGTGCCAGCAGTGCCCACAGGGCTTGGGGCACTGAAGCTTTCTTT	CASSAHRAWGTEAFF
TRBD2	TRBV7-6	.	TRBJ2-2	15	TGTGCCAGCAGCCCCAGCGGGAGTGCCACCGGGGAGCTGTTTTTT	CASSPSGSATGELFF
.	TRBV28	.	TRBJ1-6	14	TGTGCCAGCAGTCCCTGGGTGCAGGGGTCACCCCTCCACTTT	CASSPWVQGSPLHF
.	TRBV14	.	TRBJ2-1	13	TGTGCCAGCAGCCAAGGTTCTCAGGCGGAGCAGTTCTTC	CASSQGSQAEQFF
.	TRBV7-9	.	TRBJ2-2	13	TGTGCCAGCAGCTTCACAGGGACCGGGGAGCTGTTTTTT	CASSFTGTGELFF
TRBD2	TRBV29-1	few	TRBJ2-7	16	TGCAGCGTTGCCCAAGGACTAGCGGCAAGCTCCTACGAGCAGTACTTC	CSVAQGLAASSYEQYF
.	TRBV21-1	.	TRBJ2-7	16	TGTGCCAGCACTTCGCTGGCAGAAAAGATCTCCTACGAGCAGTACTTC	CASTSLAEKISYEQYF
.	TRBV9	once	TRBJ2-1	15	TGTGCCAGCAGCATACACAGGAGCTCCTACAATGAGCAGTTCTTC	CASSIHRSSYNEQFF
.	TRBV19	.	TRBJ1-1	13	TGTGCCAGTAGTATAGCCGGGGGGACTGAAGCTTTCTTT	CASSIAGGTEAFF
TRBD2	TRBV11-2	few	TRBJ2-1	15	TGTGCCAGCAGCTTACCCCTAGCGGGAGAAGGGGAGCAGTTCTTC	CASSLPLAGEGEQFF
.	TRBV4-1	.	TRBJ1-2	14	TGCGCCAGCAGCCAAGTTTACAGGCCGGACGGCTACACCTTC	CASSQVYRPDGYTF
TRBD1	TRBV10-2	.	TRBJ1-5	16	TGCGCCAGCAGTGAGGACAGGGGGTTCAGCAATCAGCCCCAGCATTTT	CASSEDRGFSNQPQHF
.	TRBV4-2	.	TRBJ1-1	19	TGTGCCAGCAGCCAAGAGGTTAGGTATGACTGGGTGATGAACACTGAAGCTTTCTTT	CASSQEVRYDWVMNTEAFF
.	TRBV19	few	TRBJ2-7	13	TGTGCCAGTAGTACTACAGGGACCTACGAGCAGTACTTC	CASSTTGTYEQYF
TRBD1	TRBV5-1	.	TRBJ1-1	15	TGCGCCAGCAGCCCCAAGGAGGGGGCTCTCACTGAAGCTTTCTTT	CASSPKEGALTEAFF
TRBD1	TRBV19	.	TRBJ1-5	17	TGTGCCAGTAGTACCGGACAGGGGGTCATTGGCAATCAGCCCCAGCATTTT	CASSTGQGVIGNQPQHF
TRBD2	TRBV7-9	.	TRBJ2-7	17	TGTGCCAGCAGCTCAGCTAGTACCGGGACTAGAGCCTACGAGCAGTACTTC	CASSSASTGTRAYEQYF
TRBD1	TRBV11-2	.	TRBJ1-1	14	TGTGCCAGCAGGAAGGGGGCGCGGGTTACTGAAGCTTTCTTT	CASRKGARVTEAFF
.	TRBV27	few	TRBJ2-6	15	TGTGCCAGCAGTTGGGGAGGCGCTGGGGCCAACGTCCTGACTTTC	CASSWGGAGANVLTF
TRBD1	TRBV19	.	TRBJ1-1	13	TGTGCCAGTAGTTCAGGGGGAAAAACTGAAGCTTTCTTT	CASSSGGKTEAFF
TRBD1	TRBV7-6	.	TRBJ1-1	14	TGTGCCAGCAGCTTACGCAACAGGGGATCTGAAGCTTTCTTT	CASSLRNRGSEAFF
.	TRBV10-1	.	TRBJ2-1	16	TGCGCCAGCAGTGAGGTGGCCACTAGCTCCTACAATGAGCAGTTCTTC	CASSEVATSSYNEQFF
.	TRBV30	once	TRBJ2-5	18	TGTGCCTGGCTCCCATCTATAGGCAGGGCGGGGAGGAGTCGAACCCAGTACTTC	CAWLPSIGRAGRSRTQYF
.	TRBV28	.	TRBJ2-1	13	TGTGCCAGCAGCCTTACAGGGTCCAGTGAGCAGTTCTTC	CASSLTGSSEQFF
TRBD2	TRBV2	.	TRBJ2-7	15	TGTGCCAGCAGTGTGTTGGGCGGGAGCTCCTACGAGCAGTACTTC	CASSVLGGSSYEQYF
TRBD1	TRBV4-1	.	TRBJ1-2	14	TGCGCCAGCAGCCAACTTACAGGGGGTGAGGGCTACACCTTC	CASSQLTGGEGYTF
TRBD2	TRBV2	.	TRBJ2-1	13	TGTGCCAGCAGTGATCCAGCGGGAGTTATTAAGTTCTTC	CASSDPAGVIKFF
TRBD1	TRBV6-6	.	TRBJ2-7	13	TGTGCCAGCAGGGGACAGGGCCGCGACGAGCAGTACTTC	CASRGQGRDEQYF
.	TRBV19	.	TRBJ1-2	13	TGTGCCAGTAGTATGGCGGGGAGGGATGGCTACACCTTC	CASSMAGRDGYTF
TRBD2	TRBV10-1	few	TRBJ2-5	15	TGCGCCAGCAGCCCTGGACTAGCGGACCAAGAGACCCAGTACTTC	CASSPGLADQETQYF